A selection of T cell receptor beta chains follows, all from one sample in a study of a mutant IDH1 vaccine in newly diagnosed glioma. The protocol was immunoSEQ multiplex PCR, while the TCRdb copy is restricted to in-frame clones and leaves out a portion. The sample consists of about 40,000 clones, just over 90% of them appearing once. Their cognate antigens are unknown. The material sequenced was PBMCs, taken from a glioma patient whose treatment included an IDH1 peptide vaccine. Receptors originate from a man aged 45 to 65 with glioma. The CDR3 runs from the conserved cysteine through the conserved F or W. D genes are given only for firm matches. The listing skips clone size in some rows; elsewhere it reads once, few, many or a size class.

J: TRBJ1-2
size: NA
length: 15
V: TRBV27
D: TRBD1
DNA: TGTGCCAGCAGTTTCCAGACAGGGGCTCTTACTGGCTACACCTTC
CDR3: CASSFQTGALTGYTF

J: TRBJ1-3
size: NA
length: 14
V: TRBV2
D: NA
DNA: TGTGCCAGCACCACAGGGACTACTGGAAACACCATATATTTT
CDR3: CASTTGTTGNTIYF

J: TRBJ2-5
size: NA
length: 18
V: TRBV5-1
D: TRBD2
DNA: TGCGCCAGCAGCTTGCAACCTGGGCTAGCGGGGACACAAGAGACCCAGTACTTC
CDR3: CASSLQPGLAGTQETQYF

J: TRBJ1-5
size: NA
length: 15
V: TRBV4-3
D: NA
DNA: TGCGCCAGCAGCCAAGACAAGGTAGGGAGTCAGCCCCAGCATTTT
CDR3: CASSQDKVGSQPQHF

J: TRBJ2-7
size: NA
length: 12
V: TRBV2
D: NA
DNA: TGTGCCAGCGTTCGACTTTCCTACGAGCAGTACTTC
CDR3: CASVRLSYEQYF

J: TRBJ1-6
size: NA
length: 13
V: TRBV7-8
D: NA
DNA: TGTGCCAGCAGGGGCCAGGGCGATTCACCCCTCCACTTT
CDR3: CASRGQGDSPLHF

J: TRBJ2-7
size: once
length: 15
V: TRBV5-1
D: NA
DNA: TGCGCCAGCAGCTTGGGGGCGGGATCAACCTACGAGCAGTACTTC
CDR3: CASSLGAGSTYEQYF

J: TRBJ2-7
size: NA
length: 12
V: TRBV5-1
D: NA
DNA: TGCGCCAGCAGCCAACAGGGCTACGAGCAGTACTTC
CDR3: CASSQQGYEQYF

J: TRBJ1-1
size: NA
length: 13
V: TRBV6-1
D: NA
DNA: TGTGCCAGCAGTGTAGCGTTGCACACTGAAGCTTTCTTT
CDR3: CASSVALHTEAFF

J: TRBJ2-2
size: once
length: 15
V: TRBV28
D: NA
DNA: TGTGCCAGCAGTTCAGGGGGGACGAACACCGGGGAGCTGTTTTTT
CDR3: CASSSGGTNTGELFF

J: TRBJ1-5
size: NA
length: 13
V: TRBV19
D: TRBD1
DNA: TGTGCCAGCACGGACAGGGGGATTCAGCCCCAGCATTTT
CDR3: CASTDRGIQPQHF

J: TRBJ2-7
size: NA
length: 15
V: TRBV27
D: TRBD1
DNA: TGTGCCAGCAGTTTACCGGGACAGCAGACTGGGGAGCAGTACTTC
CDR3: CASSLPGQQTGEQYF

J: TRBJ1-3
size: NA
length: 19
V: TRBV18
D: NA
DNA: TGTGCCAGCTCACCACGGCCCCAGATGTGGGATCGCTCTGGAAACACCATATATTTT
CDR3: CASSPRPQMWDRSGNTIYF

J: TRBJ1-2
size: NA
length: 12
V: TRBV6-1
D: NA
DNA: TGTGCCAGCAGCCTCGGAGGGGCTGGCTACACCTTC
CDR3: CASSLGGAGYTF

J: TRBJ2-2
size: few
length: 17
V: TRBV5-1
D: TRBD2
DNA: TGCGCCAGCAGCTTGACACTAGCGCCTACGAACACCGGGGAGCTGTTTTTT
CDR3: CASSLTLAPTNTGELFF

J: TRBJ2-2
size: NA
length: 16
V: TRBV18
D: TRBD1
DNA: TGTGCCAGCTCACGCACCTCAGGGGGCAACACCGGGGAGCTGTTTTTT
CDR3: CASSRTSGGNTGELFF

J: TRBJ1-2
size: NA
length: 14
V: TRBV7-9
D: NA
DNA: TGTGCCAGCAGCTTAGGTCGGGGGATGCGGGGCTACACCTTC
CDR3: CASSLGRGMRGYTF

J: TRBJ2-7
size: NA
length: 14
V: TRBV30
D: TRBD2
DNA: TGTGCCGGGTTATTTAGCGGGAGCGAATACGAGCAGTACTTC
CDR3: CAGLFSGSEYEQYF

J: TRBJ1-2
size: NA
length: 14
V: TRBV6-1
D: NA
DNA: TGTGCCAGCAGTGGAGGGGCAGGGCAGCATGGCTACACCTTC
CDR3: CASSGGAGQHGYTF

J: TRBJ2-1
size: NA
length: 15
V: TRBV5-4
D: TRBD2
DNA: TGTGCCAGCAGCTTCGGACTAGCGGACAACAATGAGCAGTTCTTC
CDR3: CASSFGLADNNEQFF

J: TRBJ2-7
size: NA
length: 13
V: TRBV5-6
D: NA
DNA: TGTGCCAGCAGCTTGTCAGGACCCTACGAGCAGTACTTC
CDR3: CASSLSGPYEQYF

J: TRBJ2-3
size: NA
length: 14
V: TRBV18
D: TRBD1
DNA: TGTGCCAGCCGACCGGGACAGGGGCAAAATACGCAGTATTTT
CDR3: CASRPGQGQNTQYF

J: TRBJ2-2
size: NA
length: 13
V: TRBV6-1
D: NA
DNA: TGTGCCAGCAGTGAAGCGGCCCCGAGGGGCATGTTTTTT
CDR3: CASSEAAPRGMFF

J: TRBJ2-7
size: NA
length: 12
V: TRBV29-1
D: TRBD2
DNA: TGCAGCGTTGAAGGGGAGGGCTACGAGCAGTACTTC
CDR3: CSVEGEGYEQYF